This T cell receptor (beta chain) emerged from a study of blood T cell repertoires in COVID-19. For the study at large: PBMCs, B-cell-depleted T cells, or T cells provided the cDNA or gDNA that made up the material.

V was pared by 2 bases and J by 0 bases, with 15 bases between. Germline assignment: CDR1 SGHRS and CDR2 YFSETQ. This CDR3 region has 17 residues. This clone has just one count. The table came from immunoSEQ multiplex PCR; TCRdb's copy has only in-frame clones and leaves some out. Of around 95,000 clones in the sample, just over 85% are singletons; the top ten hold around 5%. This receptor was obtained from a human donor in a cohort sampled during active COVID-19. Sequencing used peripheral blood. The V gene is TRBV5-1, the J gene TRBJ2-1, with D hard to call. CDR3 protein: CASSFSLSSGSYNEQFF. For the CDR3, the DNA is TGCGCCAGCAGCTTTTCCCTGAGCTCTGGCTCCTACAATGAGCAGTTCTTC.